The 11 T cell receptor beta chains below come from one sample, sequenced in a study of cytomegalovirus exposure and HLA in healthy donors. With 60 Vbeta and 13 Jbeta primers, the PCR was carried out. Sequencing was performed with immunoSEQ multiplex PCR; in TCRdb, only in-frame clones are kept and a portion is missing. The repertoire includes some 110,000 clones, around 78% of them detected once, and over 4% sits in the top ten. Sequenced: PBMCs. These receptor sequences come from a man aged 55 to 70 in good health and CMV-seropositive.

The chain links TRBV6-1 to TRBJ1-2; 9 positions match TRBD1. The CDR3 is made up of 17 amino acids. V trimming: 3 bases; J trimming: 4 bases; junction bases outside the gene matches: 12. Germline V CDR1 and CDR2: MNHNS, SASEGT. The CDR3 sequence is CASSEVYGQGTGYGYTF. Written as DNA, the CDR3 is TGTGCCAGCAGTGAGGTTTACGGACAGGGGACTGGCTATGGCTACACCTTC.

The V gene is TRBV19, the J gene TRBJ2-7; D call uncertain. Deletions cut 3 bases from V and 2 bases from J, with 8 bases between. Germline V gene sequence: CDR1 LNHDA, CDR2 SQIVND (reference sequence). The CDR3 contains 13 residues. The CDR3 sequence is CASSMGYPYEQYF. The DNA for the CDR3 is TGTGCCAGTAGTATGGGCTACCCCTACGAGCAGTACTTC.

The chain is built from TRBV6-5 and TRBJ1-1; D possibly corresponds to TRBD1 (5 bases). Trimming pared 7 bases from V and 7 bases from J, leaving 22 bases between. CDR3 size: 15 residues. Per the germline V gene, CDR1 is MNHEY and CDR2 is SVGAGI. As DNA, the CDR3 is TGTGCCAGCACCCAGAGGGTCGGGGGAAAGGGTGAAGCTTTCTTT. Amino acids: CASTQRVGGKGEAFF.

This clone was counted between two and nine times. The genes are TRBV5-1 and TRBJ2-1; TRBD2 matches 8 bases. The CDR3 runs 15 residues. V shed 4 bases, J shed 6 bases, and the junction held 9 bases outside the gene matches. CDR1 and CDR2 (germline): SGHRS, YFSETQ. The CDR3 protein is CASSHEVAGLNEQFF. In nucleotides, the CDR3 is TGCGCCAGCAGCCACGAAGTAGCGGGGCTCAATGAGCAGTTCTTC.

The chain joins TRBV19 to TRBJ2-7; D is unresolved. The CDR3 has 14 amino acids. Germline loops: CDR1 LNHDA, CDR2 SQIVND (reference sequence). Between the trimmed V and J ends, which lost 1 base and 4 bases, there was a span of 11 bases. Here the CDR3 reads CASSIAGYGYEQYF. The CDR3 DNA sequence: TGTGCCAGTAGTATAGCAGGATATGGTTACGAGCAGTACTTC.

CDR3 protein: CASRGLERGITGELFF. The DNA for the CDR3 is TGTGCCAGTAGGGGACTAGAGCGGGGCATCACCGGGGAGCTGTTTTTT. The chain uses TRBV19 and TRBJ2-2, with 8 bases aligning to TRBD2. Per germline, CDR1 LNHDA and CDR2 SQIVND (reference sequence). CDR3 size: 16 residues. After removal of 6 bases from V and 4 bases from J, the junction contained 10 bases not matched to a gene.

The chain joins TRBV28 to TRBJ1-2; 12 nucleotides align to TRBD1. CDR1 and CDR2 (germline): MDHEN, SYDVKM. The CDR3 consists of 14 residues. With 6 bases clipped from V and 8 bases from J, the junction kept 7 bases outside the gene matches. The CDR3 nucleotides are TGTGCCAGCAGGTTGTCGGGACAGGGGGCGGGCTACACCTTC. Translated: CASRLSGQGAGYTF.

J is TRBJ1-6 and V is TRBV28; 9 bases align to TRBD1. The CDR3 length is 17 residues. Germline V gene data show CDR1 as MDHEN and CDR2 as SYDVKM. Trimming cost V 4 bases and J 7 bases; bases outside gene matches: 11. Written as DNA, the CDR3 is TGTGCCAGCAGTTCCCCCGGGACAGGGAGACAAAATTCACCCCTCCACTTT. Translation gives CASSSPGTGRQNSPLHF.

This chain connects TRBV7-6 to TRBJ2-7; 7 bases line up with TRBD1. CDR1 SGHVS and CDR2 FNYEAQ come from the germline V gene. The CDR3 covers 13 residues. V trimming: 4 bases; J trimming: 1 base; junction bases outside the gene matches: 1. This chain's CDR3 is CASSWDSSYEQYF. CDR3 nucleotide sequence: TGTGCCAGCAGCTGGGACAGTTCCTACGAGCAGTACTTC.

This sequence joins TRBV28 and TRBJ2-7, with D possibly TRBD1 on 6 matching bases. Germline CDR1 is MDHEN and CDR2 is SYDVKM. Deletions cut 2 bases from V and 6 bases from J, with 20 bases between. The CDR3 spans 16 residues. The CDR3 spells CASSLPQQGKPTEQYF. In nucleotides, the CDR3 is TGTGCCAGCAGTTTACCTCAACAGGGAAAACCCACCGAGCAGTACTTC.

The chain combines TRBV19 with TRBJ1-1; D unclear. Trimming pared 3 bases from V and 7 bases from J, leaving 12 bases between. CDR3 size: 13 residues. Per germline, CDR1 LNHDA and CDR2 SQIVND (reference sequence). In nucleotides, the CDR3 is TGTGCCAGTAGTATGTTCCAGAAGCGTGAAGCTTTCTTT. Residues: CASSMFQKREAFF.